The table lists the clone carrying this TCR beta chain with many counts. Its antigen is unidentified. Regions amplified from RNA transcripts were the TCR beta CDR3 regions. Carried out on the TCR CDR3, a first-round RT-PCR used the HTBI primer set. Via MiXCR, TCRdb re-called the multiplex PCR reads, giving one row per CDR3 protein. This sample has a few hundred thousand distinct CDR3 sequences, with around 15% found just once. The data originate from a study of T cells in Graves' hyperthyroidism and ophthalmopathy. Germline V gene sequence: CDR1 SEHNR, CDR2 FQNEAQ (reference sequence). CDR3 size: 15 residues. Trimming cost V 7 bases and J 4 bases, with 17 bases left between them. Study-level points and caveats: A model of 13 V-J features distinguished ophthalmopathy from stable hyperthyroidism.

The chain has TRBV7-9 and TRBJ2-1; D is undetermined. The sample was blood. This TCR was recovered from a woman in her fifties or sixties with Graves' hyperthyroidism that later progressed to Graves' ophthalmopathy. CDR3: CASTTSRTGYNEQFF. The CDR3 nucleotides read TGTGCCAGCACCACCTCTCGTACTGGGTACAATGAGCAGTTCTTC.